Here is one T cell receptor beta chain with its context. Its antigen is as yet unknown. Using immunoSEQ multiplex PCR, the repertoire was profiled, and TCRdb retains in-frame clones only, with some absent. Of tens of thousands of clones detected, roughly half appear once; the ten largest clones hold about a fifth. The germline V gene has CDR1 SGHNT and CDR2 YYREEE (reference sequence). Trimming took off 4 bases at V and 1 base at J, with 14 bases between the two ends. This CDR3 is 16 amino acids long. Specified treatment: treatment-naive control, cytoreductive nephrectomy. Controls were unirradiated tumors from treatment-naive cytoreductive nephrectomy patients. Control tumors came from a handful of females and roughly twelve males, aged about 35 to 82. The sample is drawn from a study of radiation and T cells in renal cell carcinoma. Broader study findings: In nephrectomy-only tumors, top 100 clonotypes averaged approximately 45%, versus 54% irradiated.

Source: tumor tissue, taken from a patient whose treatment was nephrectomy without radiotherapy. This receptor was obtained from a human donor with renal cell carcinoma. V and J are TRBV5-4 and TRBJ2-2; tentative D call: TRBD1 (6 bases). CDR3 amino acids: CASSADRPKNTGELFF. The CDR3 DNA sequence: TGTGCCAGCAGCGCTGACAGGCCAAAGAACACCGGGGAGCTGTTTTTT.